Each of the 7 T cell receptor beta chains below was sequenced from the same sample in a study of shared clonotypes between healthy human individuals. Assay: immunoSEQ multiplex PCR; the TCRdb copy retains only in-frame clones and omits some. This sample has millions of clones; roughly 93% occur once, and the top ten carry about 0.37%. The sample taken for sequencing was naive CD4+ T cells from PBMCs. This sample's subset: CD45RA+ positively selected. The source of these receptors is a man between 18 and 29 years old in good health. Some clones in this sample may be carry-over from other donors' samples.

V usage is TRBV28 and J usage is TRBJ1-3; D uncertain. Trimming took off 6 bases at V and 2 bases at J, with 11 bases between the two ends. The CDR3 extends over 14 amino acids. Germline V gives CDR1 MDHEN, CDR2 SYDVKM. CDR3 sequence: CASRFPLAGNTIYF. CDR3 bases: TGTGCCAGCAGGTTTCCCCTTGCTGGAAACACCATATATTTT.

The chain has TRBV10-1 and TRBJ2-7; 7 bases align to TRBD1. The J segment lost 5 bases and the V segment lost 6 bases, leaving 10 bases of the junction unmatched. Germline CDR1 is WNHNN and CDR2 is SYGVQD (reference sequence). This CDR3 has 14 amino acids. CDR3 in amino acids: CASSRQGSEHEQYF. The CDR3 DNA reads TGCGCCAGCAGCAGACAGGGTTCCGAACACGAGCAGTACTTC.

The chain recombines TRBV19 with TRBJ2-7; the match to TRBD2 covers 10 bases. The J segment lost 3 bases and the V segment lost 4 bases, leaving 6 bases of the junction unmatched. This CDR3 spans 15 amino acids. CDR1 and CDR2 (germline): LNHDA, SQIVND (reference sequence). CDR3 protein: CASSNRLAGSYEQYF. The CDR3 DNA reads as TGTGCCAGTAGTAACCGACTAGCGGGCAGCTACGAGCAGTACTTC.

The chain combines TRBV5-1 with TRBJ2-7; tentative D call: TRBD2 (6 bases). The CDR3 has 16 residues. The V and J ends lost 4 bases and 1 base respectively, with 18 bases between them. In germline, CDR1 is SGHRS, CDR2 YFSETQ. In DNA, the CDR3 is TGCGCCAGCAGCCCCTCCCTTGGCGGGGTTTCCTACGAGCAGTACTTC. Translating it yields CASSPSLGGVSYEQYF.

The chain links TRBV2 to TRBJ2-1, with 14 bases lining up with TRBD2. Trimming at V came to 6 bases and at J to 7 bases, leaving 8 bases not matched to a gene. The CDR3 runs to 16 residues. CDR1 and CDR2 (germline): SNHLY, FYNNEI. The CDR3 here is CASRKSGLAGDNEQFF. The CDR3 DNA is TGTGCCAGCAGGAAGTCGGGACTAGCGGGAGATAATGAGCAGTTCTTC.

This rearrangement joins TRBV18 to TRBJ1-4; D gene uncertain. Germline V gives CDR1 KGHSH, CDR2 LQKENI. Trimming shortened V by 0 bases and J by 4 bases, and 9 bases separated the two germline ends. This CDR3 comprises 15 residues. The CDR3 protein is CASSPPIGRNEKLFF. For the CDR3, the DNA is TGTGCCAGCTCACCACCTATAGGGCGTAATGAAAAACTGTTTTTT.

The gene calls are TRBV13 and TRBJ1-2; tentative D call: TRBD1 (5 bases). Per germline, CDR1 PRHDT and CDR2 FYEKMQ (reference sequence). Deletions cut 5 bases from V and 2 bases from J, with 21 bases between. The CDR3 has 17 residues. CDR3 sequence (DNA): TGTGCCAGCAGCGAAATGAAAGGGGCGGGGCTGAACTATGGCTACACCTTC. Its protein product is CASSEMKGAGLNYGYTF.